What follows are 29 T cell receptor beta chains derived from one specimen sequenced in a study of blood T cell repertoires in COVID-19. Here immunoSEQ multiplex PCR was the method, and the copy in TCRdb shows in-frame clones only, minus some. The repertoire includes a few hundred thousand clones, approximately 81% of them detected once, and roughly a sixth sits in the top ten. Sequenced sample: PBMCs or T cells enriched from blood (not recorded which). The origin of the receptors is a man in his forties who had recovered from COVID-19.

The rearrangement uses TRBV21-1 and TRBJ2-1; the table's D call of TRBD1 was not tested on the DNA. TRBV21-1 is a pseudogene. The CDR3 runs 20 residues. The CDR3 DNA is TGTGCCAGCAGCAAAGTACAGGCGGACAGGGATGAAAGCTCCTACAATGAGCAGTTCTTC. It encodes CASSKVQADRDESSYNEQFF.

V gene TRBV2 combines with J gene TRBJ1-2; D is unresolved. The CDR3 runs 12 residues. Trimming took off 6 bases at V and 3 bases at J, with 8 bases between the two ends. Germline V gene data show CDR1 as SNHLY and CDR2 as FYNNEI. CDR3 region: CASSPRHYGYTF. CDR3 nucleotides: TGTGCCAGCAGCCCTAGACACTATGGCTACACCTTC.

The genes are TRBV23-1 and TRBJ1-4, with D maybe TRBD1 (6 bases). TRBV23-1 is an ORF, with its function uncertain. Trimming pared 0 bases from V and 6 bases from J, leaving 14 bases between. This CDR3 spans 16 amino acids. The CDR3 protein is CASSQSGTGNDEKLFF. The CDR3 DNA reads TGCGCCAGCAGTCAATCGGGCACAGGGAATGATGAAAAACTGTTTTTT.

The rearrangement links TRBV6-5 to TRBJ2-1; D might be TRBD1 (6 bases). Per germline, CDR1 MNHEY and CDR2 SVGAGI. The germline V and J ends were trimmed by 6 bases and 6 bases, with 18 bases remaining between them. The CDR3 length is 15 residues. The chain's CDR3 is CASRQQGLPINEQFF. Here the CDR3 DNA reads TGTGCCAGCAGGCAACAGGGTCTCCCGATCAATGAGCAGTTCTTC.

The chain links TRBV5-5 to TRBJ1-4, with unresolved D. CDR3 length: 16 amino acids. The germline V gene has CDR1 SGHKS and CDR2 YYEKEE (reference sequence). Trimming shortened V by 0 bases and J by 3 bases, and 12 bases separated the two germline ends. This CDR3 reads CASSLASRRANEKLFF. The CDR3 region has the DNA TGTGCCAGCAGCTTGGCTTCCCGGCGGGCTAATGAAAAACTGTTTTTT.

This chain joins TRBV6-2 or TRBV6-3 and TRBJ2-3, with D unclear. Germline V gives CDR1 MNHEY, CDR2 SVGEGT. V lost 0 bases to trimming and J lost 4 bases, with 14 bases between them. CDR3 length equals 16 residues. This CDR3 is CASSYSTAMVSDTQYF. The CDR3 DNA follows: TGTGCCAGCAGTTACTCGACTGCCATGGTCTCAGATACGCAGTATTTT.

The chain links TRBV4-3 to TRBJ2-1; a weak D match, TRBD2 (7 bases). Germline assignment: CDR1 LGHNA and CDR2 YSLEER. Between the trimmed V and J ends, which lost 0 bases and 4 bases, there was a span of 13 bases. This CDR3 contains 16 residues. The CDR3 sequence is CASSQDLGGGYNEQFF. The DNA of the CDR3 is TGCGCCAGCAGCCAAGATTTGGGAGGGGGATACAATGAGCAGTTCTTC.

About this clone itself: This specimen includes other DNA sequences encoding the same CDR3. The chain carries TRBV19 and TRBJ1-5, with D possibly TRBD1 on 5 matching bases. Germline CDR1 and CDR2: LNHDA and SQIVND (reference sequence). The CDR3 loop spans 13 amino acids. V was shortened by 5 bases and J by 7 bases, with 12 bases between the two germline ends. CDR3 residues: CASSPQGSQPQHF. In nucleotides, the CDR3 is TGTGCCAGTAGTCCCCAGGGAAGCCAGCCCCAGCATTTT.

The V and J genes are TRBV4-2 and TRBJ2-7; D may be TRBD2 (6 bases). The CDR3 contains 15 residues. Germline V gene data show CDR1 as LGHNA and CDR2 as YNFKEQ. The V end was cut by 7 bases, the J end by 6 bases, with 22 bases between. The DNA of the CDR3 is TGTGCCAGCAAGGGTGAATTTGGAGGGGCAACCGAGCAGTACTTC. Translated, it gives CASKGEFGGATEQYF.

The chain has TRBV7-9 and TRBJ2-3; TRBD2 aligns across 7 bases. The CDR3 runs to 16 residues. The ends lost 4 bases at V and 0 bases at J; junction bases unmatched: 7. Germline V gives CDR1 SEHNR, CDR2 FQNEAQ (reference sequence). CDR3 protein: CASSSASGQSTDTQYF. CDR3 DNA: TGTGCCAGCAGCTCCGCTAGCGGCCAAAGCACAGATACGCAGTATTTT.

The chain carries TRBV18 and TRBJ2-5, with TRBD1 identical over 10 bases. V lost 6 bases and J lost 5; bases outside the gene matches: 6. Germline CDR1 reads KGHSH; CDR2 reads LQKENI. CDR3 size: 14 residues. CDR3 residues: CASSRQGAGETQYF. The DNA of the CDR3 is TGTGCCAGCTCCAGACAGGGGGCCGGGGAGACCCAGTACTTC.

This clone was picked up one time. V and J are TRBV7-8 and TRBJ2-7; tentative D call: TRBD2 (5 bases). The V and J ends lost 8 bases and 3 bases respectively, with 14 bases between them. CDR1 and CDR2 from the germline V gene are SGHVS and FQNEAQ. This CDR3 comprises 13 residues. CDR3 nucleotide sequence: TGTGCCAGCGCCTCAGAGGGCGACTACGAGCAGTACTTC. Its protein is CASASEGDYEQYF.

The chain couples TRBV6-1 to TRBJ1-5; D is perhaps TRBD1 (5 bases). The CDR3 has 13 amino acids. CDR1 is MNHNS and CDR2 is SASEGT in the germline V gene. V lost 3 bases and J lost 5, with 8 bases in between. CDR3 in amino acids: CASSDTGDQPQHF. The CDR3 coding sequence is TGTGCCAGCAGTGACACGGGGGATCAGCCCCAGCATTTT.

This chain's CDR3 is CASSTSGSYEQYF. The CDR3 DNA is TGTGCCAGCAGCACTAGCGGCTCCTACGAGCAGTACTTC. The chain joins TRBV5-4 to TRBJ2-7; 8 positions match TRBD2. The length of the CDR3 is 13 residues. Germline trimming cut 4 bases from V and 0 bases from J; bases unmatched to any gene: 0. Germline values: CDR1 SGHNT, CDR2 YYREEE (reference sequence).

The chain carries TRBV18 and TRBJ1-3; tentatively, D is TRBD1 (5 bases). The CDR3 sequence is 18 residues long. Trimming cost V 0 bases and J 4 bases, with 19 bases left between them. Germline V gene sequence: CDR1 KGHSH, CDR2 LQKENI. CDR3 sequence: CASSPPSRGRGEGNTIYF. As DNA, the CDR3 is TGTGCCAGCTCACCACCGAGTCGTGGTCGGGGGGAAGGAAACACCATATATTTT.

V gene TRBV6-1 combines with J gene TRBJ1-2; 7 bases are a match to TRBD1. The CDR3 loop spans 15 amino acids. J was trimmed by 6 bases and V by 3 bases; bases with no gene match: 10. Germline V gene sequence: CDR1 MNHNS, CDR2 SASEGT. This CDR3 is CASSEKTGPKDGYTF. The CDR3 DNA reads as TGTGCCAGCAGTGAGAAGACAGGGCCTAAGGATGGCTACACCTTC.

This clone showed up just a few times. The chain employs TRBV6-4 and TRBJ1-2; the match to TRBD1 covers 7 bases. This CDR3 region has 19 residues. Germline assignment: CDR1 MRHNA and CDR2 SNTAGT. V shed 5 bases, J shed 1 base, and the junction held 19 bases outside the gene matches. The CDR3 region is CASSPPRTGPRPYNYGYTF. CDR3 DNA sequence: TGTGCCAGCAGTCCACCTCGGACAGGTCCTCGACCATATAACTATGGCTACACCTTC.

This clone was seen once. The chain joins TRBV3-1 (or the pseudogene TRBV3-2) to TRBJ1-1; TRBD1 might be the D (5 bases). The germline CDR1 and CDR2 sequences are LGHDT and YNNKEL (reference sequence). This CDR3 spans 14 amino acids. V was trimmed by 1 base and J by 0 bases, leaving 6 bases between them. The CDR3 protein is CASSQGTLNTEAFF. CDR3 nucleotide sequence: TGTGCCAGCAGCCAAGGGACACTGAACACTGAAGCTTTCTTT.

The J gene is TRBJ2-2, the V gene TRBV19; D is possibly TRBD2 (7 bases). Germline V gene data show CDR1 as LNHDA and CDR2 as SQIVND (reference sequence). CDR3 length: 14 amino acids. Trimming stripped 3 bases from V and 6 bases from J, with 11 bases between. CDR3 nucleotides: TGTGCCAGTAGTATTAGGGGGAGGGCCGGGGAGCTGTTTTTT. Translated, it gives CASSIRGRAGELFF.

The V and J genes are TRBV27 and TRBJ2-7; the match to TRBD1 covers 9 bases. This CDR3 is built from 13 residues. Germline-derived CDR1 and CDR2 are MNHEY and SMNVEV (reference sequence). Trimming at V came to 5 bases and at J to 4 bases, leaving 3 bases not matched to a gene. The CDR3 here is CASSAGTGYEQYF. As DNA, the CDR3 is TGTGCCAGCAGTGCCGGGACAGGGTACGAGCAGTACTTC.

The rearrangement joins TRBV19 to TRBJ1-5, with 7 nucleotides matching TRBD1. The V gene end was trimmed by 4 bases and the J gene end by 0 bases; junction bases not matched to a gene: 6. Germline CDR1 and CDR2: LNHDA and SQIVND (reference sequence). The CDR3 is made up of 16 amino acids. The CDR3 loop is CASSKGQAYSNQPQHF. DNA for the CDR3: TGTGCCAGTAGTAAAGGACAGGCCTATAGCAATCAGCCCCAGCATTTT.

The chain uses TRBV18 and TRBJ2-7; 8 positions match TRBD1. CDR3 length equals 17 residues. Germline-derived CDR1 and CDR2 are KGHSH and LQKENI. Losses at the gene ends were 0 bases for V and 2 bases for J; bases not matched to a gene: 9. The DNA of the CDR3 is TGTGCCAGCTCACCACCGGCGTTTCAGGGGGCTCCCTACGAGCAGTACTTC. Encoded protein: CASSPPAFQGAPYEQYF.

The CDR3 loop is CASSQSCGGFLRGGTQYF. The CDR3, as DNA: TGCGCCAGCAGTCAATCGTGCGGAGGATTCTTACGGGGTGGTACGCAGTATTTT. The J gene is TRBJ2-3, the V gene TRBV23-1, with D possibly TRBD2 on 5 matching bases. TRBV23-1 is assigned to the ORF class and has an uncertain function. Trimming left V 0 bases short and J 8 bases short, with 24 bases between. The CDR3 is 18 residues long.

V gene TRBV7-9 combines with J gene TRBJ2-7; no clear D. The CDR3 loop spans 12 amino acids. The germline gives CDR1 SEHNR, CDR2 FQNEAQ (reference sequence). Trimming cost V 5 bases and J 3 bases, with 8 bases left between them. The chain's CDR3 is CASSIHHYEQYF. As DNA, the CDR3 is TGTGCCAGCAGCATACACCACTACGAGCAGTACTTC.

This sequence joins TRBV24-1 and TRBJ2-7; D possibly corresponds to TRBD1 (5 bases). Trimming shortened V by 5 bases and J by 6 bases, and 13 bases separated the two germline ends. CDR3 length: 13 residues. Germline V CDR1 and CDR2: KGHDR, SFDVKD. The CDR3 DNA is TGTGCCACCAGTGTTGACAGTAGAGGCGAGCAGTACTTC. Residues: CATSVDSRGEQYF.

The genes are TRBV5-1 and TRBJ1-6, with D possibly being TRBD1 (6 bases). CDR1 and CDR2 from the germline V gene are SGHRS and YFSETQ. V gave up 2 bases and J gave up 9 bases, with 15 bases separating them. This CDR3 is built from 15 residues. CDR3: CASSLNRETGSPLHF. The CDR3 DNA follows: TGCGCCAGCAGCTTAAACAGGGAAACAGGTTCACCCCTCCACTTT.

The chain links TRBV2 to TRBJ2-1; D possibly corresponds to TRBD1 (6 bases). CDR1 and CDR2 from the germline V gene are SNHLY and FYNNEI. The V end lost 5 bases, the J end lost 9 bases, and 23 bases lay between the germline ends. The CDR3 totals 16 residues. CDR3 region: CASSPDRTRISSEQFF. The CDR3 DNA reads TGTGCCAGCAGTCCAGACAGGACCAGGATAAGCAGTGAGCAGTTCTTC.

V is TRBV6-1 and J is TRBJ2-6, with TRBD1 identical over 9 bases. The germline V gene encodes CDR1 MNHNS and CDR2 SASEGT. The CDR3 length is 16 residues. The V segment lost 4 bases and the J segment 3 bases; nucleotides outside the gene matches: 4. CDR3 coding DNA: TGTGCCAGCAGTGGACAGGGGGTAGGTGGGGCCAACGTCCTGACTTTC. This encodes CASSGQGVGGANVLTF.

This sequence joins TRBV28 and TRBJ2-7; maybe TRBD1 (6 bases). The CDR3 totals 15 residues. In germline, CDR1 is MDHEN, CDR2 SYDVKM. The V end was cut by 5 bases, the J end by 3 bases, with 17 bases between. CDR3 bases: TGTGCCAGCAGTCCCCTGGGGCAGGGGAACTACGAGCAGTACTTC. It specifies CASSPLGQGNYEQYF.